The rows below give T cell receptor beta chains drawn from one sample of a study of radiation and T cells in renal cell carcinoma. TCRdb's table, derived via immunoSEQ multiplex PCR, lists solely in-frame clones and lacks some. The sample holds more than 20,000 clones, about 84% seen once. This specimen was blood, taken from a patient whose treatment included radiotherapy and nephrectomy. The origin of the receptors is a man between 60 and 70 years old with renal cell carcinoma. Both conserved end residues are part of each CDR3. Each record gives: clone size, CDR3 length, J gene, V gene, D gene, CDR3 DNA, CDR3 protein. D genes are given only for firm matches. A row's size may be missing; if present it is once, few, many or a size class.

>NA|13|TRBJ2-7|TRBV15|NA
TGTGCCACCAGCAGAGATATGGGTCGCGAGCAGTACTTC
CATSRDMGREQYF
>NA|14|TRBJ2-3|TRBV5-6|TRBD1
TGTGCCAGCAGCCTCGACAGGGGAGGAAATACGCAGTATTTT
CASSLDRGGNTQYF
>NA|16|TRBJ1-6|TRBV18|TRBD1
TGTGCCAGCTCACCAATACAGGGGGTTTCTAATTCACCCCTCCACTTT
CASSPIQGVSNSPLHF
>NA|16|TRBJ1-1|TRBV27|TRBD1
TGTGCCAGCAGTCGCGGGACAGGGGGCGTGAACACTGAAGCTTTCTTT
CASSRGTGGVNTEAFF
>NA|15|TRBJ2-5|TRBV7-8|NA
TGTGCCACCCCAGGTGGGAGTAGGGGTCAAGAGACCCAGTACTTC
CATPGGSRGQETQYF
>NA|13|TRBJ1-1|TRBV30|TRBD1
TGTGCCTGGAGTGTTCAGGGGGCCACTGAAGCTTTCTTT
CAWSVQGATEAFF
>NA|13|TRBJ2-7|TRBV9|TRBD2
TGTGCCAGCTCTAGCGGGAGCACCTCCGGCCAGTACTTC
CASSSGSTSGQYF
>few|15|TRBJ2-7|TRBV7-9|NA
TGTGCCAGCAGCTTAGGAGGTGGGAAGGGCTACGAGCAGTACTTC
CASSLGGGKGYEQYF
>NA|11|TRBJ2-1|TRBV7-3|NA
TGTGCCAGCGGATGGGGCAATGAGCAGTTCTTC
CASGWGNEQFF
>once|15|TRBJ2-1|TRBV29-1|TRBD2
TGCAGCGTTGAAGGCTCTAGCGGAATTTACAATGAGCAGTTCTTC
CSVEGSSGIYNEQFF
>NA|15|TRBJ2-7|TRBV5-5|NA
TGTGCCAGCAGCTTGGAGGCAGGGCAGTCCTACGAGCAGTACTTC
CASSLEAGQSYEQYF
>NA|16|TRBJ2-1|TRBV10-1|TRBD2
TGCGCCAGCAGCAAACTAGCGGGAGGGTCCTACAATGAGCAGTTCTTC
CASSKLAGGSYNEQFF
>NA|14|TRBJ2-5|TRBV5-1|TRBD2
TGCGCCAGCAGCTTCGGACTAGCGGGAGGTCTGTACTACTTC
CASSFGLAGGLYYF
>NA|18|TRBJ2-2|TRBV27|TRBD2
TGTGCCAGCAGTTTATCGAGGACTAGCGGGAGGGCGACCGGGGAGCTGTTTTTT
CASSLSRTSGRATGELFF
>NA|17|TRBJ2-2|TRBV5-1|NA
TGCGCCAGCAGCTTGATCGTTCGAGGGGCGAACACCGGGGAGCTGTTTTTT
CASSLIVRGANTGELFF
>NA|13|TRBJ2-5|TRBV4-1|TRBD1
TGCGCCAGCAGCCAAGATCAGGGGGCGGCCCAGTACTTC
CASSQDQGAAQYF
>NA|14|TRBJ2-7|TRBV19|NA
TGTGCCAGTAGTATGACAGCTCTGACCTACGAGCAGTACTTC
CASSMTALTYEQYF
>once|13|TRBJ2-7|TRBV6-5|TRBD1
TGTGCCAGCAGGGGACAGGGCCTAGGGGAGCAGTACTTC
CASRGQGLGEQYF
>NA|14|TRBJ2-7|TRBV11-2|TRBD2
TGTGCCAGCAAGTCTAGCGGGAGTTCCTACGAGCAGTACTTC
CASKSSGSSYEQYF
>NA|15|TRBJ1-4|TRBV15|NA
TGTGCCACCAGCAGTGCTCTGGGGACTAATGAAAAACTGTTTTTT
CATSSALGTNEKLFF
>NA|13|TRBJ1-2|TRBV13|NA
TGTGCCAGCAGCTTTACGGATTTAAATGGCTACACCTTC
CASSFTDLNGYTF
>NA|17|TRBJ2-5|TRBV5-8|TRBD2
TGTGCCAGCAGCTTGGGCGACTACGGGGGGACGTTAGAGACCCAGTACTTC
CASSLGDYGGTLETQYF
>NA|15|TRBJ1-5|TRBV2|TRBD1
TGTGCCAGCAGCCCCGGACAGGGGGCGGTTCAGCCCCAGCATTTT
CASSPGQGAVQPQHF
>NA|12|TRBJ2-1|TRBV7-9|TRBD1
TGTGCCAGCAGCTTAGCCGGGACAGGGCAGTTCTTC
CASSLAGTGQFF
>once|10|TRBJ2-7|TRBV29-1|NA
TGCAGCGGGAAGTGGGGCGAGCAGTACTTC
CSGKWGEQYF
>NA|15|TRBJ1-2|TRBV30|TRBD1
TGTGCCTGGAGTGTACCAGGGGGGATTAACTATGGCTACACCTTC
CAWSVPGGINYGYTF
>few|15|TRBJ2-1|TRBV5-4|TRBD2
TGTGCCAGCAGCTTTGAGCGGGAGCTACCTTCTGAGCAGTTCTTC
CASSFERELPSEQFF
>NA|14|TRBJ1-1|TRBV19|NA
TGTGCCAGTAGTATAGGCTGGGGAAACACTGAAGCTTTCTTT
CASSIGWGNTEAFF
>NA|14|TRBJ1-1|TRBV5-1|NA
TGCGCCAGCAGCTTGCCGGGACAGAACACTGAAGCTTTCTTT
CASSLPGQNTEAFF
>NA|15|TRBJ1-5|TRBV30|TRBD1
TGTGCCTGGAGTGGAGAGACAGGGATCAATCAGCCCCAGCATTTT
CAWSGETGINQPQHF
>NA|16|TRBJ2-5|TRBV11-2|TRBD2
TGTGCCAGCAGCTTGGGTAGCGGGATGCAGGGGGAGACCCAGTACTTC
CASSLGSGMQGETQYF
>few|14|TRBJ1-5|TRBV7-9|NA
TGTGCCAGCAGCTCAGATTCCGTTGGTCAGCCCCAGCATTTT
CASSSDSVGQPQHF
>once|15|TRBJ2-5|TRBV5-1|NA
TGCGCCAGCAGCCGGGACCCCGTGGGGCAAGAGACCCAGTACTTC
CASSRDPVGQETQYF
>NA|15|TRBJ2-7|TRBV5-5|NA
TGTGCCAGCAGCTTGGGGTCGGGGCAGGGCTACGAGCAGTACTTC
CASSLGSGQGYEQYF
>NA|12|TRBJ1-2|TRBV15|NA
TGTGCCACCAGCAGAGATACATCTGGCTACACCTTC
CATSRDTSGYTF
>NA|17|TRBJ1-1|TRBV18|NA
TGTGCCAGCTCACCACGTCCCATACAGGAGATGAACACTGAAGCTTTCTTT
CASSPRPIQEMNTEAFF
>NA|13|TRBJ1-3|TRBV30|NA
TGTGCCTGGAGTTGGGGGGCTGGAAACACCATATATTTT
CAWSWGAGNTIYF
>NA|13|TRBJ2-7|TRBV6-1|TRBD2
TGTGCCAGCAGTGCAGCGGGAGTCCGCGAGCAGTACTTC
CASSAAGVREQYF
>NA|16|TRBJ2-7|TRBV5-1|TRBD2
TGCGCCAGCAGCTTGGCCCCTAGCGGGGGTACCTACGAGCAGTACTTC
CASSLAPSGGTYEQYF
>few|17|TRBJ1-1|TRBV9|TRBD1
TGTGCCAGCAGCCCCCGAGGACAGGGGACCCGGTACACTGAAGCTTTCTTT
CASSPRGQGTRYTEAFF
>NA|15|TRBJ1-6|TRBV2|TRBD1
TGTGCCAGCAGAGAAACGGGACAGTATAATTCACCCCTCCACTTT
CASRETGQYNSPLHF
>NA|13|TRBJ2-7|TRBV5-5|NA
TGTGCCAGCAGCCGACAGGTCACCTACGAGCAGTACTTC
CASSRQVTYEQYF
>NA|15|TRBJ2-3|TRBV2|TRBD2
TGTGCCAGCAGTGACGCGCGGGAGGGTATAGATACGCAGTATTTT
CASSDAREGIDTQYF
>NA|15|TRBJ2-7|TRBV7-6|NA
TGTGCCAGCAGCGGCCTTGGGGCGAGGCCCTACGAGCAGTACTTC
CASSGLGARPYEQYF
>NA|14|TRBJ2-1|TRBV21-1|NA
TGTGCCAGCAGCAAAGACCAAGGTGTCGATGAGCAGTTCTTC
CASSKDQGVDEQFF
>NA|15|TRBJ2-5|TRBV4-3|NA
TGCGCCAGCAGCCAAGCCCCGGGCCTCTTGGAAGAGCAGTACTTC
CASSQAPGLLEEQYF
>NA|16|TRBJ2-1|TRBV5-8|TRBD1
TGTGCCAGCAGCTTGGTTGGGACAGGGGGCTACAATGAGCAGTTCTTC
CASSLVGTGGYNEQFF
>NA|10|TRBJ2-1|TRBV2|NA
TGTGCCAGCGGGGGGAATGAGCAGTTCTTC
CASGGNEQFF
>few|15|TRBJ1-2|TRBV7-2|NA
TGCGCCAGCAGCCAAGAGGAGGGACGAGTTAATGGCTACACCTTC
CASSQEEGRVNGYTF
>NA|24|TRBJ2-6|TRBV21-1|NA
TGTGCCAGCAGGCGAGTCTTAGCTACAACAAAGTCGGGCCTACAACAAAGTCGGGCCAACGTCCTGACTTTC
CASRRVLATTKSGLQQSRANVLTF
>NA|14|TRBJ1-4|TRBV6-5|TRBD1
TGTGCCAGCAGTTACCAGGGGGCAAGAGAAAAACTGTTTTTT
CASSYQGAREKLFF
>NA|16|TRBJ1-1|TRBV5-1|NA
TGCGCCAGCAGCTTCGGTGTGGGGGGCGAGTACACTGAAGCTTTCTTT
CASSFGVGGEYTEAFF
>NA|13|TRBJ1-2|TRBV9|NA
TGTGCCAGCAGCGCGGGTTTTAACTATGGCTACACCTTC
CASSAGFNYGYTF
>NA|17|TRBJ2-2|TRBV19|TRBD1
TGTGCCAGTAGGGATTCAACCGGGACAGGGTCGACCGGGGAGCTGTTTTTT
CASRDSTGTGSTGELFF
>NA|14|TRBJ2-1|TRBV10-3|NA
TGTGCCATCAGTGAGTCGATGGATCTCGGTGAGCAGTTCTTC
CAISESMDLGEQFF
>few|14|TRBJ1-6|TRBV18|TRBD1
TGTGCCAGCTCACCCTCGGACAGGGCTGCACCCCTCCACTTT
CASSPSDRAAPLHF
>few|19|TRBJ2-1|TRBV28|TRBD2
TGTGCCAGCAGTTTAAGGACTAGCAGGATATACCACGCCTACAATGAGCAGTTCTTC
CASSLRTSRIYHAYNEQFF
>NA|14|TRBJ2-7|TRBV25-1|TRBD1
TGTGCCAGCAGTGGAGGGGGCTTCTTCCACGAGCAGTACTTC
CASSGGGFFHEQYF
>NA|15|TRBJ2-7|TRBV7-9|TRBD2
TGTGCCAGCAGCTTGGTTAGCGGGAGGTCCTACGAGCAGTACTTC
CASSLVSGRSYEQYF
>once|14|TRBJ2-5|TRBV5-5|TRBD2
TGTGCCAGCAGCCGCCGGGGGGTCGGGGAGACCCAGTACTTC
CASSRRGVGETQYF